This TCR beta chain was captured in a study of T cells in Graves' hyperthyroidism and ophthalmopathy. Points from the study as a whole: Blood also held most thyroid clonotypes expanded beyond 0.001. Prediction of ophthalmopathy progression came a median approximately 7 months pre-onset.

Using RNA transcripts as the source, TCR beta CDR3 regions were amplified. An initial round of RT-PCR targeting the TCR CDR3 relied on the HTBI primer set. TCRdb reprocessed the multiplex PCR reads with MiXCR, giving one entry per CDR3 protein. The sample records around 300,000 distinct CDR3 sequences, about 14% being singletons. Germline CDR1 and CDR2: MNHNS and SASEGT. The germline V and J ends were trimmed by 3 bases and 4 bases, with 13 bases remaining between them. This CDR3 spans 15 amino acids. Orbital computed tomography, thyroid ultrasound, serum thyroxine and TRAb, and clinical symptoms together informed the diagnoses. Fresh peripheral blood, about 9.9 ml, yielded the PBMCs. About this clonotype: What it binds is unknown.

The chain carries TRBV6-1 and TRBJ2-1, with D possibly TRBD2 on 6 matching bases. This receptor was identified in a woman in her 30s with Graves' hyperthyroidism. Specimen: blood. The CDR3 DNA follows: TGTGCCAGCAGTGATCCAGCGGGCCGGTACAATGAGCAGTTCTTC. It translates to CASSDPAGRYNEQFF.